This TCR beta chain derives from a study of identical twins. Study results and caveats: Zero-insertion results could be subject to partial confounding by invariant MAIT and iNKT cells.

TCRdb itself ran the 5' RACE reads through MiXCR, one entry per CDR3 protein. Among 200,000 or so distinct CDR3 sequences listed, about 7.5% were seen once. All donors were healthy, and all were Caucasian. This clonotype was counted only a few times. Antigen: not known. This CDR3 contains 13 residues. Germline lookup yields CDR1 DFQATT and CDR2 SNEGSKA (reference sequence). The ends were cut back, 5 bases at V and 1 base at J, with 11 bases in the middle. A further study also used this sample, focusing on yellow fever vaccine responses in identical twins.

J is TRBJ1-1 and V is TRBV20-1; TRBD1 is a possible D gene (6 bases). The clonotype originates from a woman younger than 30 in good health. Sequenced: memory (CD45RO+) T cells sorted from blood. The CDR3 DNA is TGCAGTGCTGGGGGACAAGGGAACACTGAAGCTTTCTTT. As protein: CSAGGQGNTEAFF.